The 12 T cell receptor beta chains below all came from one sample that was sequenced in a study of blood T cell repertoires in COVID-19. Clones were sequenced by immunoSEQ multiplex PCR, and TCRdb holds only the in-frame ones, with some missing. The table shows fewer than 250,000 clones, with 88% occurring only once. Sequencing was performed on peripheral blood. The receptors come from a man aged 25-45 years with acute or convalescent COVID-19.

This sequence joins TRBV3-1 (or the pseudogene TRBV3-2) and TRBJ1-1, with D possibly being TRBD1 (5 bases). Germline CDR1 LGHDT, CDR2 YNNKEL (reference sequence). The CDR3 is 14 amino acids. V was cut by 0 bases and J by 8 bases, with 13 bases left in between. CDR3 in DNA: TGTGCCAGCAGCCAAGATCGTGGGGCGGGAGAAGCTTTCTTT. The encoded protein is CASSQDRGAGEAFF.

The genes are TRBV6-5 and TRBJ2-4; weak D call: TRBD2 (5 bases). This CDR3 spans 14 amino acids. Germline V gene data show CDR1 as MNHEY and CDR2 as SVGAGI. The V gene lost 6 bases and the J gene lost 1 base, with 10 bases spanning the gap. CDR3 protein: CASRDSEAKNIQYF. The DNA of the CDR3 is TGTGCCAGCAGGGACTCGGAGGCCAAAAACATTCAGTACTTC.

The rearrangement joins TRBV19 to TRBJ1-1, with D tentatively TRBD1 (5 bases). Germline loops: CDR1 LNHDA, CDR2 SQIVND (reference sequence). Trimming shortened V by 5 bases and J by 6 bases, and 13 bases separated the two germline ends. The CDR3 is 13 amino acids. The CDR3 bases are TGTGCCAGTAGTGTACCAGGGTACTCTGAAGCTTTCTTT. Translated: CASSVPGYSEAFF. The full variable domain, completed using reference TRBV19 and TRBJ1-1, is DGGITQSPKYLFRKEGQNVTLSCEQNLNHDAMYWYRQDPGQGLRLIYYSQIVNDFQKGDIAEGYSVSREKKESFPLTVTSAQKNPTAFYLCASSVPGYSEAFFGQGTRLTVV.

The chain uses TRBV5-1 and TRBJ2-2; no clear D gene. CDR1 is SGHRS, CDR2 YFSETQ, per germline. The CDR3 spans 17 residues. Trimming shortened V by 0 bases and J by 4 bases, and 16 bases separated the two germline ends. The CDR3 protein is CASSLVSWRMRTGELFF. In nucleotides, the CDR3 is TGCGCCAGCAGCTTGGTATCTTGGCGGATGCGCACCGGGGAGCTGTTTTTT.

CDR3 amino acids: CATQGQGQPQHF. The CDR3 DNA reads TGTGCCACTCAAGGCCAGGGTCAGCCCCAGCATTTT. The J gene is TRBJ1-5, the V gene TRBV28; D is possibly TRBD1 (5 bases). Trimming took off 10 bases at V and 6 bases at J, with 13 bases between the two ends. CDR1 and CDR2 (germline): MDHEN, SYDVKM. This CDR3 region has 12 residues.

V gene TRBV6-5 combines with J gene TRBJ2-7, with 9 bases fitting TRBD1. V lost 6 bases, J lost 4 bases, and 7 bases stayed unmatched. The CDR3 sequence is 14 residues long. Looked up from germline, CDR1 is MNHEY and CDR2 is SVGAGI. CDR3: CASRAGTGLYEQYF. In DNA, the CDR3 is TGTGCCAGCAGGGCCGGGACAGGGCTTTACGAGCAGTACTTC.

The V call is TRBV5-4, the J call TRBJ2-7, with TRBD1 matching 10 bases. CDR3 length: 14 amino acids. Per germline, CDR1 SGHNT and CDR2 YYREEE (reference sequence). With V trimmed by 3 bases and J by 5 bases, 5 bases remained unmatched. In DNA, the CDR3 is TGTGCCAGCAGCTCGACAGGGGGCTGGAACGAGCAGTACTTC. It translates to CASSSTGGWNEQYF.

The rearrangement links TRBV7-9 to TRBJ1-5; D uncertain. Germline V gene sequence: CDR1 SEHNR, CDR2 FQNEAQ (reference sequence). The CDR3 is made up of 13 amino acids. V shed 3 bases and J shed 7 bases, with 10 bases lying between them. CDR3 nucleotide sequence: TGTGCCAGCAGCTTCGGGGTGAACCAGCCCCAGCATTTT. The encoded protein is CASSFGVNQPQHF.

The chain couples TRBV5-1 to TRBJ2-3, with D possibly matching TRBD2 (7 bases). V lost 0 bases and J lost 8, with 16 bases in between. The length of the CDR3 is 15 residues. Germline V CDR1 and CDR2: SGHRS, YFSETQ. The CDR3 nucleotides are TGCGCCAGCAGCTTGGTTGCGGGGGCGGCCGGTACGCAGTATTTT. Protein sequence: CASSLVAGAAGTQYF.

This rearrangement joins TRBV28 to TRBJ1-2; 8 bases fit TRBD1. The CDR3 has 13 residues. V shed 8 bases, J shed 7 bases, and the junction held 9 bases outside the gene matches. Germline CDR1 is MDHEN and CDR2 is SYDVKM. The CDR3 is CASHPQGATGYTF. Here the CDR3 DNA reads TGTGCCAGCCATCCGCAGGGGGCTACTGGCTACACCTTC.

A remark on this clone: The same CDR3 arises from other DNA sequences in this sample as well. The gene calls are TRBV28 and TRBJ1-1, with no clear D. Trimming shortened V by 8 bases and J by 4 bases, and 8 bases separated the two germline ends. Germline-derived CDR1 and CDR2 are MDHEN and SYDVKM. The CDR3 totals 11 residues. The CDR3 protein is CASSRGTEAFF. The CDR3 DNA reads as TGTGCCAGCTCTCGCGGCACTGAAGCTTTCTTT.

The chain combines TRBV5-1 with TRBJ2-5; 8 positions agree with TRBD1. V trimming: 6 bases; J trimming: 4 bases; junction bases outside the gene matches: 17. The CDR3 runs 17 residues. CDR1 and CDR2 from the germline V gene are SGHRS and YFSETQ. CDR3 nucleotide sequence: TGCGCCAGCACCGCCACTCCTCCTTCAGGGGGCTCAGAGACCCAGTACTTC. Translation: CASTATPPSGGSETQYF.